The clone carrying this TCR beta chain appeared once. The data stem from a study of blood T cell repertoires in COVID-19. Study at large: Specimens from acute and convalescent COVID-19 originated in the United States, Italy and Spain. T cells, B-cell-depleted T cells, or PBMCs supplied cDNA or gDNA.

Authors' processing steps: Estimated nucleated cell counts came from reference gene primer amplification. Measured with immunoSEQ multiplex PCR; TCRdb has only the in-frame clones, and not every one. V, J and clone size derive from that table, while D and trimming were established from the DNA sequence. The sample lists under 200,000 clones; roughly nine tenths were seen once. Germline loops: CDR1 SGHVS, CDR2 FQNEAQ. This CDR3 is built from 16 residues. Trimming removed 1 base at V and 3 bases at J, with 15 bases between. The sample taken for sequencing was peripheral blood. This sequence originates from a woman in her seventies with acute or convalescent COVID-19. The chain couples TRBV7-8 to TRBJ1-2, with D unclear. The CDR3 region is CASSLGSGISHYGYTF. DNA of the CDR3: TGTGCCAGCAGCTTAGGTTCCGGGATCTCCCACTATGGCTACACCTTC.